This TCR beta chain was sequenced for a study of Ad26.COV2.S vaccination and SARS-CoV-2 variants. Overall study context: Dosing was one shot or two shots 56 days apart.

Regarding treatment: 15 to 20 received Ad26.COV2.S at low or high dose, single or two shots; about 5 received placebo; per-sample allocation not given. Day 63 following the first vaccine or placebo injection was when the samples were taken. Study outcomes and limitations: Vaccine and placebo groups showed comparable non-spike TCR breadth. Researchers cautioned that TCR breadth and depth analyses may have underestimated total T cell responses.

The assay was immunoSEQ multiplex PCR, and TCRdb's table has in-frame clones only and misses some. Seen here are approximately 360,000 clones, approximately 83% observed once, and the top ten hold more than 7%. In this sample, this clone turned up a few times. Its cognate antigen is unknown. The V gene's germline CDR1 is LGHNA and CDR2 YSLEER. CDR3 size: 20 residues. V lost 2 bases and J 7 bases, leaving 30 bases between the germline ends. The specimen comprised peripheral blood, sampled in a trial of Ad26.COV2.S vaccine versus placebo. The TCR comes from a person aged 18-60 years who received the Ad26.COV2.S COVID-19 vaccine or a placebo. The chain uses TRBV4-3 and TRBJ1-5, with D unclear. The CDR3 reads CASSQPIWTSTGNIDQPQHF. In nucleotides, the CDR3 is TGCGCCAGCAGCCAACCCATTTGGACCTCTACGGGAAACATCGACCAGCCCCAGCATTTT.